This TCR beta chain is drawn from a study of regulatory T cells in long-lasting Graves disease. Germline CDR1 is MDHEN and CDR2 is SYDVKM. The V gene end was trimmed by 3 bases and the J gene end by 8 bases; junction bases not matched to a gene: 1. There are 13 residues in the CDR3. Building the TCR beta libraries relied on iRepertoire HTBI primers, and CDR3 regions underwent Arm-PCR. TCRdb reprocessed the multiplex PCR reads with MiXCR, giving one entry per CDR3 protein. The sample lists about 460,000 distinct CDR3 sequences; approximately 14% were seen once. Specified time point: newly diagnosed GD, antithyroid drugs for less than 3 months. Preparation of the TCR library used RNA extracted from PBMCs. This clonotype appeared a few times. These sequences were also reported in another study, on T cells in Graves' hyperthyroidism and ophthalmopathy. Turning to that study: Hyperthyroidism, newly diagnosed and lasting under 2 months, affected patients aged 18 to 65. Together with thyroid ultrasound, orbital computed tomography, serum thyroxine and TRAb, clinical symptoms were used for diagnoses. First-round RT-PCR of the TCR CDR3 relied on the HTBI primer set. Ophthalmopathy onset followed model prediction by a median approximately seven months.

The sample here was peripheral blood mononuclear cells (PBMCs), taken at new diagnosis, from a patient treated with antithyroid drugs. V usage is TRBV28 and J usage is TRBJ1-3, with 10 bases matching TRBD1. The TCR sequence derives from a woman aged 45-60 years with Graves disease. CDR3 nucleotide sequence: TGTGCCAGCAGTTTCGGACAGGGGGACACCATATATTTT. As protein: CASSFGQGDTIYF.